This is a list of T cell receptor beta chains from one sample in a study of blood T cell repertoires in COVID-19. Data came from immunoSEQ multiplex PCR; TCRdb stores just in-frame clones and leaves some out. The sample carries 75,000 to 80,000 clones, 65% to 85% recorded once. Sample: peripheral blood. The receptors here all came from a woman aged 60 to 75 with acute or convalescent COVID-19. CDR3s include the opening cysteine and the closing phenylalanine or tryptophan. The order of the fields is clone size, V gene, D gene, J gene, CDR3 protein, CDR3 DNA. A D gene is named only where the DNA matches it firmly. Clone size appears in some rows only: once, few, many, or a class for an expanded clone.

-	TRBV7-2	TRBD2	TRBJ2-7	CASSFRLANYEQYF	TGTGCCAGCAGCTTTAGACTAGCGAATTACGAGCAGTACTTC
-	TRBV2	TRBD1	TRBJ2-7	CASTWGQGGDEQYF	TGTGCCAGCACCTGGGGACAGGGAGGAGACGAGCAGTACTTC
-	TRBV28	-	TRBJ1-5	CASSLMSGGNQPQHF	TGTGCCAGCAGTTTAATGTCGGGAGGGAACCAGCCCCAGCATTTT
-	TRBV29-1	-	TRBJ1-1	CSVKRIQGPDTEAFF	TGCAGCGTAAAGAGGATACAGGGCCCCGACACTGAAGCTTTCTTT
-	TRBV2	TRBD1	TRBJ2-2	CASSLTGAGELFF	TGTGCCAGCAGCCTGACAGGGGCCGGGGAGCTGTTTTTT
-	TRBV29-1	-	TRBJ1-2	CSVAEGTYGYTF	TGCAGCGTTGCGGAGGGGACCTATGGCTACACCTTC
-	TRBV12-3/TRBV12-4	TRBD1	TRBJ2-7	CASTGQGHEQYF	TGTGCCAGCACCGGACAGGGACACGAGCAGTACTTC
-	TRBV24-1	TRBD1	TRBJ1-2	CATGTGIYGYTF	TGTGCCACCGGGACAGGGATATATGGCTACACCTTC
-	TRBV19	-	TRBJ1-1	CASSGVLEANTEAFF	TGTGCCAGTAGTGGGGTCTTGGAGGCGAACACTGAAGCTTTCTTT
-	TRBV28	TRBD1	TRBJ1-1	CASSLAGQGGNTEAFF	TGTGCCAGCAGTTTAGCCGGACAGGGGGGGAACACTGAAGCTTTCTTT
-	TRBV4-1	-	TRBJ1-5	CASSHWAGRDQPQHF	TGCGCCAGCAGCCATTGGGCAGGGAGGGATCAGCCCCAGCATTTT
-	TRBV20-1	-	TRBJ2-1	CSAEQAIGQFF	TGCAGTGCCGAGCAGGCAATCGGGCAGTTCTTC
-	TRBV4-3	-	TRBJ1-5	CASSQERTYQPQHF	TGCGCCAGCAGCCAAGAGAGAACCTATCAGCCCCAGCATTTT
few	TRBV27	-	TRBJ1-1	CASSLTVAGGTEAFF	TGTGCCAGCAGTTTAACCGTGGCGGGGGGCACTGAAGCTTTCTTT
-	TRBV29-1	-	TRBJ1-5	CSARGGANPNQPQHF	TGCAGCGCCCGCGGGGGGGCGAACCCCAATCAGCCCCAGCATTTT
-	TRBV19	TRBD1	TRBJ2-7	CASSYSGTGFYEQYF	TGTGCCAGTAGTTATTCCGGGACAGGGTTCTACGAGCAGTACTTC